This T cell receptor (beta chain) is drawn from a study of blood T cell repertoires in COVID-19. Overall study: There were acute and convalescent COVID-19 samples, and they came from the United States, Italy and Spain. Sources were T cells, B-cell-depleted T cells, or PBMCs; the material itself was cDNA or gDNA.

Germline lookup yields CDR1 SGHDN and CDR2 FVKESK. The CDR3 has 17 residues. J lost 9 bases, V lost 1 base, and 8 bases had no gene match. In the original processing: Amplifying reference gene primers gave estimates of nucleated cell counts. Repertoires were generated with immunoSEQ multiplex PCR, while TCRdb's copy carries only in-frame clones and drops some. That table gives V, J and clone size, and the DNA gave D and trimming. Among over 200,000 clones listed, more than 65% were seen once. In its sample, this clone was seen a few times. The source material was peripheral blood. The clonotype originates from a man in his forties or fifties who had recovered from COVID-19. The chain employs TRBV14 and TRBJ1-6; 11 nucleotides line up with TRBD1. This chain's CDR3 is CASSQGSHGTGGSPLHF. The CDR3 DNA sequence: TGTGCCAGCAGCCAAGGGAGCCACGGGACAGGGGGTTCACCCCTCCACTTT.